This is a list of T cell receptor beta chains from one sample in a study of OX40 agonist ivuxolimab in advanced cancers. This table comes from immunoSEQ multiplex PCR, and its TCRdb copy is limited to in-frame clones, with some not included. The sample has around 29,000 clones; approximately 86% are singletons. This material consisted of CD4+ or CD8+ T cells sorted from blood, taken in a trial of the OX40 agonist ivuxolimab. The source of these receptors is an adult with an advanced solid tumor such as melanoma, head and neck, liver or kidney cancer. Both conserved end residues are part of each CDR3. The D gene is left open where the match is weak. The size field is filled for only some rows; it gives once, few, many or a size class.

J gene	clone size	D gene	V gene	CDR3 protein	CDR3 DNA
TRBJ2-2	NA	NA	TRBV6-5	CASSLTGELFF	TGTGCCAGCAGTCTTACTGGGGAGCTGTTTTTT
TRBJ2-5	NA	TRBD2	TRBV5-4	CASSAGLAETETQYF	TGTGCCAGCAGCGCGGGACTAGCGGAGACAGAGACCCAGTACTTC
TRBJ2-5	NA	NA	TRBV27	CSAGTNQETQYF	TGTAGCGCGGGGACCAACCAAGAGACCCAGTACTTC
TRBJ2-7	once	NA	TRBV5-1	CASGDRGNPNIYEQYF	TGCGCCAGCGGTGATAGGGGTAACCCTAACATTTACGAGCAGTACTTC
TRBJ2-3	NA	TRBD2	TRBV10-3	CAISQGLETDTQYF	TGTGCCATCAGCCAGGGACTAGAAACAGATACGCAGTATTTT
TRBJ1-1	medium-sized	NA	TRBV5-6	CASSLGAWADVNTEAFF	TGTGCCAGCAGCTTGGGGGCGTGGGCGGACGTGAACACTGAAGCTTTCTTT
TRBJ2-6	once	TRBD2	TRBV11-2	CASSFSGGQSGANVLTF	TGTGCCAGCAGCTTTAGCGGGGGGCAATCTGGGGCCAACGTCCTGACTTTC
TRBJ2-7	medium-sized	TRBD2	TRBV7-2	CASSLAERGFYEQYF	TGTGCCAGCAGCTTAGCGGAGCGGGGCTTCTACGAGCAGTACTTC
TRBJ2-7	NA	NA	TRBV13	CASSSSYGRAPRGANYEQYF	TGTGCCAGCAGCTCCAGCTACGGCAGGGCACCACGCGGGGCGAACTACGAGCAGTACTTC
TRBJ1-1	NA	NA	TRBV19	CASSIGLRTEAFF	TGTGCCAGTAGTATCGGGCTTCGGACTGAAGCTTTCTTT
TRBJ2-2	NA	NA	TRBV7-6	CAALGGGELFF	TGTGCCGCACTAGGTGGCGGGGAGCTGTTTTTT
TRBJ1-1	NA	NA	TRBV6-1	CASSLGRGGEAFF	TGTGCCAGCAGCCTCGGAAGGGGCGGTGAAGCTTTCTTT
TRBJ2-3	NA	TRBD2	TRBV9	CASSVEVAGGSTDTQYF	TGTGCCAGCAGCGTAGAAGTGGCGGGGGGGAGCACAGATACGCAGTATTTT
TRBJ2-1	NA	TRBD1	TRBV7-9	CASSLGGQREGNEQFF	TGTGCCAGCAGCTTAGGGGGACAGCGAGAAGGCAATGAGCAGTTCTTC
TRBJ1-2	NA	NA	TRBV19	CASIRRPGYTF	TGTGCCAGTATAAGGAGGCCTGGCTACACCTTC
TRBJ1-4	NA	NA	TRBV28	CASSSGPPRNEKLFF	TGTGCCAGCAGTTCCGGACCCCCCCGGAATGAAAAACTGTTTTTT
TRBJ2-3	NA	NA	TRBV5-6	CASSLGSKRPDTQYF	TGTGCCAGCAGCTTGGGGTCCAAAAGGCCAGATACGCAGTATTTT
TRBJ2-3	NA	NA	TRBV11-3	CASSPFSGGQDTQYF	TGTGCCAGCAGCCCGTTCTCGGGGGGCCAAGATACGCAGTATTTT
TRBJ2-5	NA	NA	TRBV15	CATSRDTAWGAQYF	TGTGCCACCAGCAGAGATACAGCCTGGGGGGCCCAGTACTTC
TRBJ2-7	once	NA	TRBV10-2	CASSETGTSYEQYF	TGCGCCAGCAGTGAGACAGGGACCTCCTACGAGCAGTACTTC
TRBJ2-7	NA	TRBD2	TRBV5-5	CASTGGWSYEQYF	TGTGCCAGCACCGGGGGGTGGTCCTACGAGCAGTACTTC
TRBJ2-3	NA	NA	TRBV27	CASSLLPQGPPSFTDTQYF	TGTGCCAGCAGTTTACTTCCCCAGGGTCCACCCTCTTTCACAGATACGCAGTATTTT
TRBJ1-2	few	NA	TRBV5-4	CASSPNDYGYTF	TGTGCCAGCAGCCCAAATGACTATGGCTACACCTTC
TRBJ2-2	NA	NA	TRBV27	CASSFGLTGELFF	TGTGCCAGCAGTTTCGGCCTCACCGGGGAGCTGTTTTTT
TRBJ2-3	NA	TRBD2	TRBV5-1	CASSPTSGGSTDTQYF	TGCGCCAGCAGCCCAACTAGCGGGGGGAGCACAGATACGCAGTATTTT
TRBJ2-5	NA	NA	TRBV6-1	CASSKLGQQETQYF	TGTGCCAGCAGTAAACTGGGACAACAAGAGACCCAGTACTTC
TRBJ1-6	few	TRBD1	TRBV7-9	CASSLPRDRGWDSPLHF	TGTGCCAGCAGCTTACCCCGGGACAGGGGGTGGGATTCACCCCTCCACTTT
TRBJ1-1	NA	TRBD1	TRBV7-9	CASSLTGIPEAFF	TGTGCCAGCAGCCTGACAGGGATACCTGAAGCTTTCTTT
TRBJ2-7	NA	NA	TRBV18	CASSPRDSYEQYF	TGTGCCAGCTCACCGCGGGACAGCTACGAGCAGTACTTC
TRBJ2-7	once	NA	TRBV27	CASSSSGSSYEQYF	TGTGCCAGCAGTTCTTCCGGCTCCTCCTACGAGCAGTACTTC
TRBJ1-5	NA	NA	TRBV27	CASSLDSGAGQPQHF	TGTGCCAGCAGTTTAGACTCAGGGGCAGGCCAGCCCCAGCATTTT
TRBJ2-5	once	TRBD1	TRBV13	CASSLVLGGNRGQETQYF	TGTGCCAGCAGCTTAGTCCTAGGGGGAAACAGGGGGCAAGAGACCCAGTACTTC
TRBJ1-1	NA	TRBD1	TRBV6-6	CASSPAGTDTEAFF	TGTGCCAGCAGTCCCGCCGGGACAGACACTGAAGCTTTCTTT
TRBJ2-7	NA	TRBD2	TRBV9	CASSDGPSGSYEQYF	TGTGCCAGCAGCGATGGACCTAGCGGTTCCTACGAGCAGTACTTC
TRBJ1-4	NA	NA	TRBV18	CASSPSNEKLFF	TGTGCCAGCTCACCTTCTAATGAAAAACTGTTTTTT
TRBJ2-1	once	TRBD2	TRBV6-6	CASITTSGGYNEQFF	TGTGCCAGCATCACCACTAGCGGGGGTTACAATGAGCAGTTCTTC
TRBJ1-2	few	TRBD1	TRBV7-9	CASSVPPQGGNYGYTF	TGTGCCAGCAGCGTTCCCCCACAGGGGGGTAACTATGGCTACACCTTC
TRBJ1-3	NA	NA	TRBV9	CASSVADRFSGNTIYF	TGTGCCAGCAGCGTAGCAGACAGGTTCTCTGGAAACACCATATATTTT
TRBJ2-6	once	TRBD1	TRBV7-6	CASSPGGQAGSGANVLTF	TGTGCCAGCAGCCCAGGGGGACAGGCTGGCTCTGGGGCCAACGTCCTGACTTTC
TRBJ2-7	NA	TRBD1	TRBV18	CASSPRQGPFDEQYF	TGTGCCAGCTCACCGCGACAGGGCCCATTCGACGAGCAGTACTTC
TRBJ2-2	NA	NA	TRBV30	CAWRAWWGDTGELFF	TGTGCCTGGAGGGCGTGGTGGGGGGATACCGGGGAGCTGTTTTTT
TRBJ2-3	NA	TRBD1	TRBV7-9	CASSFRDRGQSDTQYF	TGTGCCAGCAGCTTTAGGGACAGGGGGCAGTCAGATACGCAGTATTTT